This T cell receptor (beta chain) is drawn from a study of Graves' ophthalmopathy and Graves' hyperthyroidism. Study-level background: Before any treatment was given, at initial diagnosis, peripheral blood was collected.

Study outcomes and limitations: Blood also held most thyroid clonotypes expanded above 0.001 frequency.

Trimming left V 6 bases short and J 3 bases short, with 20 bases between. Germline lookup yields CDR1 MGHDK and CDR2 SYGVNS. This CDR3 comprises 16 residues. Orbital computed tomography and thyroid ultrasound, along with TRAb, serum thyroxine and clinical symptoms, underpinned diagnosis. Isolation of PBMCs was performed using 9.5 to 10 ml of fresh peripheral blood. Investigators amplified TCR beta CDR3 regions from RNA transcripts. RT-PCR in the first round used HTBI primers; a second-round multiplex PCR followed. TCRdb re-called the multiplex PCR reads through MiXCR, storing one row per CDR3 protein. The data show roughly 500,000 distinct CDR3 sequences, about 15% seen once. Ten or more counts support this clonotype. Its antigen is still unknown.

The receptor was isolated from a young woman with Graves' ophthalmopathy. This chain uses TRBV25-1 with TRBJ1-1; D is unclear. Sequencing input: blood. CDR3 in amino acids: CASRPHVGSLDTEAFF. The CDR3 DNA follows: TGTGCCAGCAGGCCACACGTCGGCAGTCTGGACACTGAAGCTTTCTTT.